This T cell receptor beta chain was observed in a study of response to subunit inactivated influenza vaccine (dated by TCRdb to 2017 to 2018). Some background on the complete study: The study used deep quantitative T cell receptor repertoire profiling to track responses to a trivalent subunit inactivated influenza vaccine.

Library preparation used RT-PCR. Instrument used: Illumina HiSeq 2500. TCRdb cleaned the public reads at Q25 with fastp, built clones with MiXCR and kept in-frame beta chains. Every CDR3 protein is listed once, alongside the most common genes and DNA of its rows. This sample is represented by hundreds of thousands of distinct CDR3 sequences; less than 20% of them were singletons. Around 10% of the sample rests with the top ten. The germline V gene (reference sequence) supplies CDR1 LGHDT and CDR2 YNNKEL. V sheds 3 bases and J sheds 2 bases, leaving 11 bases between their ends. The CDR3 runs 15 residues from the cysteine to the phenylalanine. This entry keeps only the CDR3 DNA: 45 bases, framed from base 1. What the work shows at the level of the full study, not this receptor alone: It was suggested by the authors that each seasonal influenza vaccination may recruit only a limited number of new T cells.

This clonotype was counted a few times. Its antigen remains undetermined. Per-base qualities were not stored, and no clone one base away is much larger. The sequencing here drew on PBMCs from blood, taken roughly 13 days after vaccination. The sequence joins TRBV3-1 to TRBJ1-5, with no D gene named confidently. This TCR came from a man aged 50 or older who received an inactivated influenza vaccine. Donor details come from another sample of the same person, matched by shared clones. The CDR3 protein is CASSQGRWGNQPQHF. Read as DNA, the sequence is TGTGCCAGCAGCCAGGGTCGGTGGGGCAATCAGCCCCAGCATTTT.